Shown below are 15 T cell receptor beta chains from a single sample sequenced in a study of T-cell memory formation after mild COVID-19 (dated by TCRdb to about 2021). To prepare the library, 5' RACE was applied. The reads were generated on an Illumina NovaSeq 6000. TCRdb reprocessed the public reads (quality trimming at Q25 with fastp, clone calling with MiXCR) and kept in-frame beta chains. One record per CDR3 amino acid sequence lists the most common genes and DNA. The sample table shows 250,000 to 300,000 distinct CDR3 sequences, and around 16% are seen once. Clones ranked in the top ten supply more than 20% of the sample. Sample: PBMCs or a T cell subset sorted from them (not recorded which). All receptors come from a man younger than 30 who had mild COVID-19 (a few samples of this study predate the infection). The sample titles of this study are shuffled in the database, so cell type and time point are left out; the donor was told from shared clones.

The chain links TRBV4-3 to TRBJ2-5; 11 bases match TRBD2. The V gene's germline CDR1 is LGHNA and CDR2 YSLEER. This CDR3 region has 15 residues. The ends lost 2 bases at V and 4 bases at J; junction bases unmatched: 3. CDR3 DNA sequence: TGCGCCAGCAGCCAATACCTAGCGGGGGGAGAGACCCAGTACTTC. Amino acids: CASSQYLAGGETQYF.

This rearrangement joins TRBV7-2 to TRBJ2-3; 7 positions agree with TRBD2. This CDR3 region has 15 residues. V gave up 4 bases and J gave up 6 bases; unmatched junction bases: 10. Germline loops: CDR1 SGHTA, CDR2 FQGNSA. CDR3 region: CASSSRTGRRDTQYF. The CDR3 DNA reads as TGTGCCAGCAGCTCAAGGACCGGGAGGAGGGATACGCAGTATTTT.

This clonotype was seen at least ten times. The chain couples TRBV11-2 to TRBJ2-1; D unresolved. This CDR3 region has 15 residues. Germline V gives CDR1 SGHAT, CDR2 FQNNGV. Trimming shortened V by 1 base and J by 7 bases, and 14 bases separated the two germline ends. CDR3 protein: CASSLVAPAGNEQFF. The CDR3 coding sequence is TGTGCCAGCAGCTTAGTGGCGCCGGCTGGGAATGAGCAGTTCTTC.

The V and J genes are TRBV5-1 and TRBJ2-5; no clear D gene. Germline V gene sequence: CDR1 SGHRS, CDR2 YFSETQ. The V and J ends lost 5 bases and 1 base respectively, with 9 bases between them. This CDR3 contains 13 residues. CDR3 nucleotide sequence: TGCGCCAGCAGAGACTGGATCCAAGAGACCCAGTACTTC. It translates to CASRDWIQETQYF.

V and J are TRBV9 and TRBJ2-3; 7 nucleotides align to TRBD1. Unmatched junction bases numbered 10, after V lost 4 bases and J lost 2 bases. Germline values: CDR1 SGDLS, CDR2 YYNGEE. This CDR3 comprises 16 residues. The DNA for the CDR3 is TGTGCCAGCAGCTCAAGGGGGCAGGGTGTCACAGATACGCAGTATTTT. Amino acid sequence: CASSSRGQGVTDTQYF.

A word on this clonotype: A much larger clone lies a single base off, so this may be a read error. This sequence joins TRBV5-1 and TRBJ1-1; D unclear. The CDR3 consists of 14 residues. CDR1 is SGHRS, CDR2 YFSETQ, per germline. CDR3 nucleotides: TGCGCCAGAAGCTTTGACGGGATGAACACTGAAGCTTTCTTT. Its translation is CARSFDGMNTEAFF.

The chain recombines TRBV12-3 or TRBV12-4 with TRBJ2-3; TRBD1 or TRBD2 may be the D gene (6 bases each). V gave up 6 bases and J gave up 2 bases, with 12 bases separating them. The CDR3 loop spans 14 amino acids. The CDR3 nucleotides read TGTGCCAGCAGCCTGCGGGACACCACAGATACGCAGTATTTT. Translated: CASSLRDTTDTQYF.

This chain uses TRBV7-8 with TRBJ1-2, with D perhaps matching TRBD1 (5 bases). The germline gives CDR1 SGHVS, CDR2 FQNEAQ. V was clipped by 5 bases and J by 4 bases, with 11 bases between them. The CDR3 consists of 13 residues. CDR3 nucleotides: TGTGCCAGCAGCCCCAGGGTATCCTATGGCTACACCTTC. Its translation is CASSPRVSYGYTF.

This chain connects TRBV2 to TRBJ2-5; D possibly corresponds to TRBD2 (5 bases). The V gene lost 10 bases and the J gene lost 2 bases, with 14 bases spanning the gap. This CDR3 has 13 amino acids. Germline assignment: CDR1 SNHLY and CDR2 FYNNEI. CDR3 sequence: CANTRRDQETQYF. Written as DNA, the CDR3 is TGTGCCAACACGAGACGGGATCAAGAGACCCAGTACTTC.

This clonotype occurred a few times. The chain joins TRBV27 to TRBJ2-4, with D maybe TRBD2 (6 bases). V was clipped by 8 bases and J by 8 bases, with 13 bases between them. The CDR3 loop spans 12 amino acids. The germline V gene encodes CDR1 MNHEY and CDR2 SMNVEV (reference sequence). The CDR3 here is CASGVPGDIQYF. In DNA, the CDR3 is TGTGCCAGCGGTGTACCGGGAGACATTCAGTACTTC.

The chain has TRBV19 and TRBJ2-1; D unclear. CDR3 length equals 13 residues. Trimming left V 2 bases short and J 15 bases short, with 17 bases between. The germline V gene encodes CDR1 LNHDA and CDR2 SQIVND (reference sequence). The DNA of the CDR3 is TGTGCCAGTAGTATAATTCCCGCGCCCGAACGGTTCTTC. Amino acid sequence: CASSIIPAPERFF.

This clonotype was seen many times. The chain recombines TRBV27 with TRBJ2-7, with 9 bases identical to TRBD1. With 5 bases clipped from V and 5 bases from J, the junction kept 7 bases outside the gene matches. CDR1 MNHEY and CDR2 SMNVEV come from the germline V gene (reference sequence). The CDR3 length is 14 residues. CDR3 bases: TGTGCCAGCAGTCCGAACAGGGGGCTGGACGAGCAGTACGTC. It specifies CASSPNRGLDEQYV.

This clonotype was seen many times. The chain employs TRBV6-6 and TRBJ2-6; D tentatively reads TRBD1 or TRBD2 (5 bases each). V shed 0 bases and J shed 0 bases, with 6 bases lying between them. Germline CDR1 MNHNY, CDR2 SVGAGI (reference sequence). The CDR3 consists of 16 residues. For the CDR3, the DNA is TGTGCCAGCAGTTACTCGGGGGACTCTGGGGCCAACGTCCTGACTTTC. Amino acid sequence: CASSYSGDSGANVLTF.

The sample holds a few counts of this clonotype. This chain uses TRBV7-2 with TRBJ2-5; no firm D call. V lost 1 base, J lost 2 bases, and 14 bases lay in between. CDR3 size: 16 residues. Germline lookup yields CDR1 SGHTA and CDR2 FQGNSA. The CDR3 reads CASSLDGVPFQETQYF. CDR3 in DNA: TGTGCCAGCAGCTTAGACGGAGTTCCCTTTCAAGAGACCCAGTACTTC. The full variable domain, its missing parts supplied by reference TRBV7-2 and TRBJ2-5, is GAGVSQSPSNKVTEKGKDVELRCDPISGHTALYWYRQSLGQGLEFLIYFQGNSAPDKSGLPSDRFSAERTGGSVSTLTIQRTQQEDSAVYLCASSLDGVPFQETQYFGPGTRLLVL.

The J gene is TRBJ2-7, the V gene TRBV6-4; D is ambiguous. CDR1 and CDR2 (germline): MRHNA, SNTAGT. Trimming removed 5 bases from V and 2 bases from J, with 10 bases in between. This CDR3 contains 13 residues. CDR3 residues: CASSKGRTYEQYV. For the CDR3, the DNA is TGTGCCAGCAGTAAAGGAAGGACCTACGAGCAGTACGTC.